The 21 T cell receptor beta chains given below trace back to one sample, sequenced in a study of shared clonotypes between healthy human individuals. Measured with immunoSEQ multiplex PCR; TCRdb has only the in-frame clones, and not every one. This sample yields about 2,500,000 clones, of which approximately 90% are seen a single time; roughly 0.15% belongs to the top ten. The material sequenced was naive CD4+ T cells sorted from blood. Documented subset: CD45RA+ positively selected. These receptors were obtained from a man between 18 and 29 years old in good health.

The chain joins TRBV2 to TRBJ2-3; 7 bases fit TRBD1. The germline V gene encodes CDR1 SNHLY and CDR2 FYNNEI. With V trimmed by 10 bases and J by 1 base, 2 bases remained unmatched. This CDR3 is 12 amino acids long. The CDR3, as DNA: TGTGCCAACGACAGGGGCACAGATACGCAGTATTTT. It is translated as CANDRGTDTQYF.

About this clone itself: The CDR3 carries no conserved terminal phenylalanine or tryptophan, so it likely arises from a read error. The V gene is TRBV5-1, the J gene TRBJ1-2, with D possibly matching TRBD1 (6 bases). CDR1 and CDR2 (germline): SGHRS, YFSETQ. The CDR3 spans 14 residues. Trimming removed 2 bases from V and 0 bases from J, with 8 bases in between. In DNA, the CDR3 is TGCGCCAGCAGCTTACAGGGAGCTAACTATGGCTACACCCTC. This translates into CASSLQGANYGYTL.

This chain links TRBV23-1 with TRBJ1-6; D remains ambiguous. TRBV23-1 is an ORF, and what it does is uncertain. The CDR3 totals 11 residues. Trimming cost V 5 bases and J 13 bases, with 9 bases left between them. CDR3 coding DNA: TGCGCCAGCAGTTCCGGCCTGCCCCTCCACTTT. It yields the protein CASSSGLPLHF.

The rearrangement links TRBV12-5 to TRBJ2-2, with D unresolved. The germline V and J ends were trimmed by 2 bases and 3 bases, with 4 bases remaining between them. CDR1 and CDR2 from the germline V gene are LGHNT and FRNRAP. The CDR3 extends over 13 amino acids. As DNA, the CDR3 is TGTGCTAGTGGTTTGTCGTACACCGGGGAGCTGTTTTTT. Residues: CASGLSYTGELFF.

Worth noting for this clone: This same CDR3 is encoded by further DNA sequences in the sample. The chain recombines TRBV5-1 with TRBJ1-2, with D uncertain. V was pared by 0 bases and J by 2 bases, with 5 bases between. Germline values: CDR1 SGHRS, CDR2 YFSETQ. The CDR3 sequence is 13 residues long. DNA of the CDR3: TGCGCCAGCAGCTTGGATCCCAACTATGGCTACACCTTC. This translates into CASSLDPNYGYTF.

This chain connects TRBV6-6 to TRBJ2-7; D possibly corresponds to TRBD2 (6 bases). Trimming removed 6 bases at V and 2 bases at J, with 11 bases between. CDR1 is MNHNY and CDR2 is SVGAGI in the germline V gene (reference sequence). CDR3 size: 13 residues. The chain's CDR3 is CASSRPSAYEQYF. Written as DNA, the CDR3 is TGTGCCAGCAGCCGTCCTAGCGCCTACGAGCAGTACTTC.

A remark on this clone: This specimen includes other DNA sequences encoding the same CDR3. Here the CDR3 reads CASSLASGAYEQYF. CDR3 sequence (DNA): TGTGCCAGCAGCTTAGCCAGCGGGGCCTACGAGCAGTACTTC. The chain has TRBV7-2 and TRBJ2-7, with 7 positions matching TRBD2. V lost 0 bases, J lost 2 bases, and 1 base stayed unmatched. This CDR3 comprises 14 residues. CDR1 and CDR2 from the germline V gene are SGHTA and FQGNSA. The complete variable domain, with remaining parts taken from reference TRBV7-2 and TRBJ2-7, reads GAGVSQSPSNKVTEKGKDVELRCDPISGHTALYWYRQSLGQGLEFLIYFQGNSAPDKSGLPSDRFSAERTGGSVSTLTIQRTQQEDSAVYLCASSLASGAYEQYFGPGTRLTVT.

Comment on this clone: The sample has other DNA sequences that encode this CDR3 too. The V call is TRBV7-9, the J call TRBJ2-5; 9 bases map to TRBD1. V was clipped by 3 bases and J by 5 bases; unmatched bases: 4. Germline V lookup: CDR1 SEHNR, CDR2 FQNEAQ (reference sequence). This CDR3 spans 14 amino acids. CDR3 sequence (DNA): TGTGCCAGCAGCTTGGGACAGGGAAAGGAGACCCAGTACTTC. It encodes CASSLGQGKETQYF.

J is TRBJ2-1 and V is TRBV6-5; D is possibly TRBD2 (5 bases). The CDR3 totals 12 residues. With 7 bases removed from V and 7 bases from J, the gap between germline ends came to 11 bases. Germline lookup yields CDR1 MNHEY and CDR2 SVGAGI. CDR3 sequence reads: CASTSPGNEQFF. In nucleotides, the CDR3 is TGTGCCAGCACCTCTCCGGGGAATGAGCAGTTCTTC.

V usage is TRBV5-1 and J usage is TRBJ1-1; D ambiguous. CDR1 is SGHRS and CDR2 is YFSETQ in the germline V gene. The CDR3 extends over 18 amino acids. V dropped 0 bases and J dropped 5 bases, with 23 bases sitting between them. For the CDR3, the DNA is TGCGCCAGCAGCTTGGCACCGAGACCCCAGGCAGGAGGGACTGAAGCTTTCTTT. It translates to CASSLAPRPQAGGTEAFF.

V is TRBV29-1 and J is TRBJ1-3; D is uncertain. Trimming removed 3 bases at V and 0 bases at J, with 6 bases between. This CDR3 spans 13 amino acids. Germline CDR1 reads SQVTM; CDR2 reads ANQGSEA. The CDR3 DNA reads TGCAGCGTTGAGAGTTCCTCTGGAAACACCATATATTTT. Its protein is CSVESSSGNTIYF.

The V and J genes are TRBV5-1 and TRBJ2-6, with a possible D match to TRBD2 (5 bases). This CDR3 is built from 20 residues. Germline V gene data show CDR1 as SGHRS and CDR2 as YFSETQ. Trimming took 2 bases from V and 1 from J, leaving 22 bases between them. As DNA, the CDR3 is TGCGCCAGCAGCTTACCTAACTTCGGACTTGACAAATCTGGGGCCAACGTCCTGACTTTC. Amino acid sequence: CASSLPNFGLDKSGANVLTF.

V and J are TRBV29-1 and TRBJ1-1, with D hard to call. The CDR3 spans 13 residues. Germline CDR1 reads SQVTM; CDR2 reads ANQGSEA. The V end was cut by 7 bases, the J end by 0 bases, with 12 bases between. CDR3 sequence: CSAHGRLNTEAFF. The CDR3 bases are TGCAGCGCCCACGGGCGGTTGAACACTGAAGCTTTCTTT.

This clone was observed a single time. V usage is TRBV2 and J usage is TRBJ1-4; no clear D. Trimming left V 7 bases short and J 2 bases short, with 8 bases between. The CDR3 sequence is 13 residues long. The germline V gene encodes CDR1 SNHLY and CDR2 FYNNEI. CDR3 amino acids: CASKGRTNEKLFF. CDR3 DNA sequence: TGTGCCAGCAAGGGCAGGACTAATGAAAAACTGTTTTTT.

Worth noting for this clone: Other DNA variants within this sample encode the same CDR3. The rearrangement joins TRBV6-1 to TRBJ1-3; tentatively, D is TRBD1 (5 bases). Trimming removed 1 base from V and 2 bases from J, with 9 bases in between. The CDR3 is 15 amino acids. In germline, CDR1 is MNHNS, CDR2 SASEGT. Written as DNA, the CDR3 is TGTGCCAGCAGTGAAGGTCCAGGGCCTGGAAACACCATATATTTT. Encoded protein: CASSEGPGPGNTIYF.

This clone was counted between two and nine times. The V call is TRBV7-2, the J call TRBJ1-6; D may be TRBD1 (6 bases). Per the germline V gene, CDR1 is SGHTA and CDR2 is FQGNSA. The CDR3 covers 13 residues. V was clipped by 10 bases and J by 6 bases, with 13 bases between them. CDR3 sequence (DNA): TGTGCCAACGGACAGTGGGGTAATTCACCCCTCCACTTT. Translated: CANGQWGNSPLHF.

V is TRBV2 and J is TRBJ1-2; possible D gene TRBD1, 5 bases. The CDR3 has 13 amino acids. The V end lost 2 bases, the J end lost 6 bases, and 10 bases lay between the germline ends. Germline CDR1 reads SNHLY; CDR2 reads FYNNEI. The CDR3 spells CASSEYGANGYTF. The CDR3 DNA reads TGTGCCAGCAGTGAATATGGGGCGAATGGCTACACCTTC.

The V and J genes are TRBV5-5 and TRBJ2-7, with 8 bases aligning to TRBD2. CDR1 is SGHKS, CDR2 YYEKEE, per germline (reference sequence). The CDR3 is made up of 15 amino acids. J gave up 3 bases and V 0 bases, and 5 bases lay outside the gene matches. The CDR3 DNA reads TGTGCCAGCAGCTTGGCCACGGGACTAGTCTACGAGCAGTACTTC. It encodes CASSLATGLVYEQYF.

The CDR3 nucleotides are TGCGCCAGCAGCTTGGTGGTGGAGGACAGGGTTAGTCAGCCCCAGCATTTT. Translation gives CASSLVVEDRVSQPQHF. The chain joins TRBV5-1 to TRBJ1-5, with TRBD1 matching over 8 bases. This CDR3 is built from 17 residues. CDR1 is SGHRS, CDR2 YFSETQ, per germline. The V and J ends lost 0 bases and 6 bases, in that order; junction bases with no gene match: 11.

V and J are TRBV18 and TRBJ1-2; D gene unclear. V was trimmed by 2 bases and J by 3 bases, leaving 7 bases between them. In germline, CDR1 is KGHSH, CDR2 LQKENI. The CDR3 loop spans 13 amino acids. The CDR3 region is CASSPGEDYGYTF. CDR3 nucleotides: TGTGCCAGCTCACCAGGGGAGGACTATGGCTACACCTTC.

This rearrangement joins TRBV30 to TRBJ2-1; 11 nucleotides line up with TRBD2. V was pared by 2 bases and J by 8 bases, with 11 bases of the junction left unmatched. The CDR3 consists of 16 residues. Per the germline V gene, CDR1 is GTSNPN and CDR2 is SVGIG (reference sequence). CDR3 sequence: CAWSYLTSGVVDEQFF. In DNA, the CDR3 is TGTGCCTGGAGTTACTTGACTAGCGGGGTCGTTGATGAGCAGTTCTTC.